What follows are 30 T cell receptor beta chains derived from one specimen sequenced in a study of cytomegalovirus exposure and HLA in healthy donors. With 60 Vbeta and 13 Jbeta primers, the PCR was carried out. Sequencing was performed with immunoSEQ multiplex PCR; in TCRdb, only in-frame clones are kept and a portion is missing. The data show around 120,000 clones, 75% to 85% seen once. The sample consisted of PBMCs. These TCRs come from a woman aged 45-65 years in good health and CMV-seropositive.

J is TRBJ2-1 and V is TRBV5-1; maybe TRBD1 (6 bases). V lost 2 bases and J 10 bases, leaving 13 bases between the germline ends. The CDR3 covers 13 residues. Germline V CDR1 and CDR2: SGHRS, YFSETQ. The DNA of the CDR3 is TGCGCCAGCAGCTTAAGGACAGCCCCAGAGCAGTTCTTC. This codes for CASSLRTAPEQFF.

The rearrangement links TRBV4-2 to TRBJ1-4; 7 nucleotides line up with TRBD1. The V gene's germline CDR1 is LGHNA and CDR2 YNFKEQ. Trimming at V came to 0 bases and at J to 5 bases, leaving 9 bases not matched to a gene. The CDR3 runs to 17 residues. CDR3 nucleotides: TGTGCCAGCAGCCAAGATGCCAGCGGACAGGCGAATGAAAAACTGTTTTTT. Its protein product is CASSQDASGQANEKLFF.

This clone has only a few counts. V usage is TRBV7-8 and J usage is TRBJ1-2; 9 nucleotides line up with TRBD1. Unmatched junction bases numbered 11, after V lost 5 bases and J lost 4 bases. Germline CDR1 SGHVS, CDR2 FQNEAQ. CDR3 size: 16 residues. CDR3 sequence reads: CASSPRTGDTFYGYTF. CDR3 coding DNA: TGTGCCAGCAGCCCCCGGACAGGGGATACCTTCTATGGCTACACCTTC.

This chain connects TRBV5-1 to TRBJ2-1, with 11 nucleotides matching TRBD2. The CDR3 spans 16 residues. Per the germline V gene, CDR1 is SGHRS and CDR2 is YFSETQ. Unmatched junction bases numbered 4, after V lost 5 bases and J lost 0 bases. The CDR3 sequence: CASRDLAGGSYNEQFF. The DNA for the CDR3 is TGCGCCAGCAGAGACCTAGCGGGGGGCTCCTACAATGAGCAGTTCTTC. Combining the CDR3 with reference TRBV5-1 and TRBJ2-1 gives the whole variable domain KAGVTQTPRYLIKTRGQQVTLSCSPISGHRSVSWYQQTPGQGLQFLFEYFSETQRNKGNFPGRFSGRQFSNSRSEMNVSTLELGDSALYLCASRDLAGGSYNEQFFGPGTRLTVL.

The chain recombines TRBV27 with TRBJ1-1; D may be TRBD1 (5 bases). V was cut by 2 bases and J by 2 bases, with 12 bases left in between. This CDR3 comprises 15 residues. The V gene's germline CDR1 is MNHEY and CDR2 SMNVEV (reference sequence). The CDR3 loop reads CASSLGAWVNTEAFF. The CDR3 DNA follows: TGTGCCAGCAGTTTAGGGGCCTGGGTTAACACTGAAGCTTTCTTT.

The chain joins TRBV5-4 to TRBJ1-2, with 7 bases lining up with TRBD1. V lost 4 bases and J lost 7; bases outside the gene matches: 10. The germline V gene has CDR1 SGHNT and CDR2 YYREEE (reference sequence). This CDR3 has 14 amino acids. CDR3 DNA: TGTGCCAGCAGCGAAGAGGGGGCAAAGTTTGGCTACACCTTC. It specifies CASSEEGAKFGYTF.

The chain couples TRBV7-9 to TRBJ2-6; D uncertain. The germline CDR1 and CDR2 sequences are SEHNR and FQNEAQ (reference sequence). Trimming took 4 bases from V and 4 from J, leaving 11 bases between them. The CDR3 runs to 15 residues. The DNA for the CDR3 is TGTGCCAGCAGCTCTACTCTCGTCGGGGCCAACGTCCTGACTTTC. It encodes CASSSTLVGANVLTF.

This chain connects TRBV7-9 to TRBJ2-1; TRBD1 matches at 9 bases. V gave up 0 bases and J gave up 8 bases; unmatched junction bases: 5. The CDR3 consists of 15 residues. Germline values: CDR1 SEHNR, CDR2 FQNEAQ (reference sequence). This CDR3 reads CASSLAGTGRDEQFF. In DNA form, the CDR3 reads TGTGCCAGCAGCTTAGCGGGGACAGGGCGCGATGAGCAGTTCTTC.

The V call is TRBV7-2, the J call TRBJ1-2; D is possibly TRBD1 (5 bases). Trimming pared 5 bases from V and 4 bases from J, leaving 23 bases between. This CDR3 is 17 amino acids long. CDR1 SGHTA and CDR2 FQGNSA come from the germline V gene. CDR3 sequence (DNA): TGTGCCAGCAGCGCTCAACCCCCGGGACTTGGGGGCTATGGCTACACCTTC. Amino acid sequence: CASSAQPPGLGGYGYTF.

The gene calls are TRBV7-9 and TRBJ2-1, with TRBD1 matching over 8 bases. Germline CDR1 is SEHNR and CDR2 is FQNEAQ (reference sequence). Unmatched junction bases numbered 3, after V lost 5 bases and J lost 3 bases. This CDR3 region has 14 residues. CDR3 loop: CASSRQGSYNEQFF. The CDR3 nucleotides are TGTGCCAGCAGCAGACAGGGGAGCTACAATGAGCAGTTCTTC.

The chain joins TRBV7-9 to TRBJ2-1; D not certain. Germline lookup yields CDR1 SEHNR and CDR2 FQNEAQ (reference sequence). CDR3 length: 12 residues. The V end lost 4 bases, the J end lost 6 bases, and 7 bases lay between the germline ends. CDR3 residues: CASSSVPNEQFF. The CDR3 DNA follows: TGTGCCAGCAGCTCGGTGCCCAATGAGCAGTTCTTC.

The chain recombines TRBV6-5 with TRBJ2-1; 10 bases agree with TRBD2. Germline V gene sequence: CDR1 MNHEY, CDR2 SVGAGI. The CDR3 is 15 residues long. V gave up 4 bases and J gave up 4 bases; unmatched junction bases: 4. The CDR3 sequence: CASSLASGRYNEQFF. The CDR3 nucleotides are TGTGCCAGCAGTTTGGCTAGCGGGAGATACAATGAGCAGTTCTTC.

J is TRBJ1-2 and V is TRBV27, with TRBD1 matching over 8 bases. The CDR3 length is 12 residues. The J segment lost 8 bases and the V segment lost 5 bases, leaving 4 bases of the junction unmatched. The germline V gene has CDR1 MNHEY and CDR2 SMNVEV (reference sequence). The DNA of the CDR3 is TGTGCCAGCAGTAGCAGGGGGCTCGGCTACACCTTC. Amino acid sequence: CASSSRGLGYTF.

The sample holds a few counts of this clone. The chain combines TRBV27 with TRBJ1-2; 11 bases line up with TRBD1. J was trimmed by 0 bases and V by 8 bases; bases with no gene match: 5. The CDR3 is made up of 15 amino acids. Germline CDR1 reads MNHEY; CDR2 reads SMNVEV (reference sequence). Here the CDR3 reads CASRTGGVPNYGYTF. In nucleotides, the CDR3 is TGTGCCAGCCGGACAGGGGGCGTACCTAACTATGGCTACACCTTC.

The chain combines TRBV30 with TRBJ2-5, with 15 bases fitting TRBD2. J gave up 6 bases and V 4 bases, and 18 bases lay outside the gene matches. The CDR3 extends over 19 amino acids. Per germline, CDR1 GTSNPN and CDR2 SVGIG (reference sequence). The CDR3 nucleotides read TGTGCCTGGACGACCCTGGGGGACAGGGGGACTAGCGGGGGGAAGACCCAGTACTTC. It codes for CAWTTLGDRGTSGGKTQYF.

The chain carries TRBV4-3 and TRBJ1-1, with D hard to call. The CDR3 covers 14 residues. Trimming stripped 1 base from V and 3 bases from J, with 9 bases between. Germline V gene sequence: CDR1 LGHNA, CDR2 YSLEER. CDR3 sequence: CASSQGLSYTEAFF. In nucleotides, the CDR3 is TGCGCCAGCAGCCAAGGGCTTTCTTACACTGAAGCTTTCTTT.

V gene TRBV4-3 combines with J gene TRBJ1-4, with no clear D. The V end lost 4 bases, the J end lost 0 bases, and 12 bases lay between the germline ends. The V gene's germline CDR1 is LGHNA and CDR2 YSLEER. This CDR3 is 16 amino acids long. The CDR3 coding sequence is TGCGCCAGCAGCCGAGCATTCTTTGCAACTAATGAAAAACTGTTTTTT. This codes for CASSRAFFATNEKLFF.

The genes are TRBV7-8 and TRBJ1-4, with D possibly TRBD1 on 6 matching bases. This CDR3 is built from 14 residues. Germline V gene data show CDR1 as SGHVS and CDR2 as FQNEAQ. V was cut by 1 base and J by 8 bases, with 11 bases left in between. Written as DNA, the CDR3 is TGTGCCAGCAGCTTAGAAAGGGGGTACGAAAAACTGTTTTTT. Protein sequence: CASSLERGYEKLFF.

The rearrangement links TRBV4-3 to TRBJ2-3, with D maybe TRBD1 (6 bases). V was shortened by 0 bases and J by 4 bases, with 14 bases between the two germline ends. The CDR3 contains 16 residues. Looked up from germline, CDR1 is LGHNA and CDR2 is YSLEER. CDR3 in DNA: TGCGCCAGCAGCCAAGACGGGGCAGGGGACGCAGATACGCAGTATTTT. This sequence encodes CASSQDGAGDADTQYF.

In this sample, this clone turned up once. This chain joins TRBV4-2 and TRBJ1-2; no definite D call. The CDR3 consists of 15 residues. The V gene lost 4 bases and the J gene lost 2 bases, with 14 bases spanning the gap. The germline gives CDR1 LGHNA, CDR2 YNFKEQ. This chain's CDR3 is CASSPERTVNYGYTF. The CDR3 DNA reads TGTGCCAGCAGCCCAGAACGCACAGTCAACTATGGCTACACCTTC.

The chain links TRBV7-2 to TRBJ2-3; D is perhaps TRBD2 (5 bases). Trimming pared 5 bases from V and 2 bases from J, leaving 11 bases between. The CDR3 consists of 14 residues. Per germline, CDR1 SGHTA and CDR2 FQGNSA. CDR3 bases: TGTGCCAGCAGCCGGCCGGGGATCACAGATACGCAGTATTTT. Its translation: CASSRPGITDTQYF. The complete variable domain, with remaining parts taken from reference TRBV7-2 and TRBJ2-3, reads GAGVSQSPSNKVTEKGKDVELRCDPISGHTALYWYRQSLGQGLEFLIYFQGNSAPDKSGLPSDRFSAERTGGSVSTLTIQRTQQEDSAVYLCASSRPGITDTQYFGPGTRLTVL.

V usage is TRBV13 and J usage is TRBJ2-2; 9 nucleotides align to TRBD2. This CDR3 is 15 amino acids long. The V segment lost 5 bases and the J segment 4 bases; nucleotides outside the gene matches: 5. Germline V CDR1 and CDR2: PRHDT, FYEKMQ (reference sequence). CDR3: CASSPAGGGTGELFF. CDR3 DNA sequence: TGTGCCAGCAGCCCGGCGGGGGGGGGCACCGGGGAGCTGTTTTTT.

This chain connects TRBV6-4 to TRBJ2-1; the match to TRBD2 covers 7 bases. The CDR3 is 15 residues long. V trimming: 2 bases; J trimming: 7 bases; junction bases outside the gene matches: 8. The V gene's germline CDR1 is MRHNA and CDR2 SNTAGT. Here the CDR3 reads CASSDGASGGNEQFF. The CDR3 nucleotides read TGTGCCAGCAGTGACGGGGCTAGCGGAGGGAATGAGCAGTTCTTC.

V and J are TRBV30 and TRBJ2-5; TRBD1 matches at 8 bases. J lost 9 bases, V lost 7 bases, and 16 bases had no gene match. The CDR3 spans 14 residues. Per the germline V gene, CDR1 is GTSNPN and CDR2 is SVGIG (reference sequence). CDR3 in amino acids: CAYADRGGVGSQYF. As DNA, the CDR3 is TGTGCCTACGCCGACAGGGGCGGTGTGGGGTCCCAGTACTTC.

V gene TRBV28 combines with J gene TRBJ2-7; possibly TRBD1 for D (6 bases). Trimming cost V 6 bases and J 5 bases, with 14 bases left between them. This CDR3 has 13 amino acids. The germline gives CDR1 MDHEN, CDR2 SYDVKM. CDR3 bases: TGTGCCAGCAGCTCCGGACAGATCCACGAGCAGTACTTC. It is translated as CASSSGQIHEQYF.

The J gene is TRBJ1-2, the V gene TRBV4-2; 8 bases agree with TRBD1. The CDR3 contains 15 residues. Germline V lookup: CDR1 LGHNA, CDR2 YNFKEQ. Trimming cost V 0 bases and J 2 bases; bases outside gene matches: 2. The CDR3: CASSQDYRGNYGYTF. The CDR3 nucleotides are TGTGCCAGCAGCCAAGATTACAGGGGGAACTATGGCTACACCTTC.

The CDR3 sequence is CASTQGQGVYEQYF. CDR3 nucleotides: TGTGCCAGCACCCAGGGACAGGGGGTTTACGAGCAGTACTTC. The V and J genes are TRBV6-6 and TRBJ2-7, with 11 bases lining up with TRBD1. The CDR3 has 14 amino acids. The trim removed 7 bases at V and 4 bases at J, leaving 6 bases unmatched. Germline CDR1 is MNHNY and CDR2 is SVGAGI (reference sequence).

This chain uses TRBV25-1 with TRBJ1-1, with TRBD1 as a possible D gene (6 bases). Trimming removed 2 bases at V and 4 bases at J, with 8 bases between. Per germline, CDR1 MGHDK and CDR2 SYGVNS. This CDR3 region has 13 residues. Here the CDR3 reads CASSEQGPTEAFF. CDR3 in DNA: TGTGCCAGCAGTGAACAGGGGCCCACTGAAGCTTTCTTT.

The chain links TRBV18 to TRBJ2-5; TRBD2 aligns across 11 bases. J was trimmed by 2 bases and V by 6 bases; bases with no gene match: 5. Germline V gene data show CDR1 as KGHSH and CDR2 as LQKENI. The CDR3 has 15 residues. CDR3 sequence: CASSLIAGGQETQYF. The CDR3 DNA is TGTGCCAGCTCGCTTATAGCGGGAGGGCAAGAGACCCAGTACTTC.

This clone showed up just a few times. The genes are TRBV11-3 and TRBJ1-2, with unresolved D. The CDR3 is 16 amino acids. Germline CDR1 reads SGHNT; CDR2 reads YENEEA. The V gene lost 5 bases and the J gene lost 4 bases, with 20 bases spanning the gap. CDR3 residues: CASSPNPEDMGYGYTF. The CDR3 nucleotides read TGTGCCAGCAGCCCCAATCCGGAGGATATGGGCTATGGCTACACCTTC. Drawing the rest from reference TRBV11-3 and TRBJ1-2, the complete variable domain is EAGVVQSPRYKIIEKKQPVAFWCNPISGHNTLYWYLQNLGQGPELLIRYENEEAVDDSQLPKDRFSAERLKGVDSTLKIQPAELGDSAVYLCASSPNPEDMGYGYTFGSGTRLTVV.